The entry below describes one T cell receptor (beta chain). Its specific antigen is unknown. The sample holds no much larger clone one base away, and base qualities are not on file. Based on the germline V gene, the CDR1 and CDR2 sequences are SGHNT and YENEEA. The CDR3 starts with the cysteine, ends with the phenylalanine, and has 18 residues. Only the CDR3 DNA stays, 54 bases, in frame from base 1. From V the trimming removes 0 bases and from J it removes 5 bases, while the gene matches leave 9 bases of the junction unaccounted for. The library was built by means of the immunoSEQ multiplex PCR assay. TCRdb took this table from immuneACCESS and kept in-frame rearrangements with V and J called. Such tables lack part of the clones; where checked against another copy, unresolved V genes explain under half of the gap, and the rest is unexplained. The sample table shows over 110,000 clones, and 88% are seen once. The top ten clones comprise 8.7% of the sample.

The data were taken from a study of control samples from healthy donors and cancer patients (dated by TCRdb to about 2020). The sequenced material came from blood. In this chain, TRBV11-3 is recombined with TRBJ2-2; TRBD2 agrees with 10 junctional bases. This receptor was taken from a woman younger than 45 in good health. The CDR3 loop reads CASSLDGSSGSYTGELFF. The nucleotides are TGTGCCAGCAGCTTAGATGGTTCTAGCGGGAGTTATACCGGGGAGCTGTTTTTT.